This TCR beta chain was found in a study of CD8 T cells in ankylosing spondylitis (dated by TCRdb to about 2017). Study-wide context: The study set out to find disease-linked TCR variants by profiling T cell receptor beta repertoires in ankylosing spondylitis patients and healthy donors. Peripheral blood was sampled, and synovial fluid was additionally collected from ankylosing spondylitis patients. The full study cohort was made up of 25 ankylosing spondylitis patients and about a hundred healthy donors.

This clonotype is a singleton in its sample. The target of this receptor is not known. A clone one base away is much larger, so this may be a read error. The paper as a whole reports these results and caveats: Blood from ankylosing spondylitis patients appeared to be characterized by a TCR beta motif composed of under ten highly homologous amino acid variants. The disease-linked clones had a CD8+ phenotype and were found at relatively low frequencies in peripheral blood. Some TCR beta motif variants had previously been reported in synovial fluid and blood of reactive arthritis patients, which suggested common disease-initiation mechanisms. Significant enrichment of the disease-linked clones was reported in matched synovial fluid samples from ankylosing spondylitis patients.

The sequencer was an Illumina HiSeq 2500. Quantitative 5'-RACE with molecular barcodes was used to prepare TCR beta libraries. The authors processed their data as follows. A new computational method based on a probabilistic model of VDJ rearrangement was used to identify disease-linked TCR variants. TCRdb reprocessing: public reads trimmed at Q25 with fastp, clones called with MiXCR, in-frame beta chains kept. Rows merge per CDR3 protein into single entries with the most common DNA and genes. TCRdb, rather than the study authors, made the V and J calls. The sample profile shows more than 95,000 distinct CDR3 sequences; about 8.5% of them were found once. The biggest ten clones account for around 10% of the sample. Trimming at the junction amounts to 7 bases on V and 4 bases on J, and the germline ends lie 8 bases apart. The CDR3 runs 11 residues from the cysteine to the phenylalanine. Only the CDR3 region is kept as DNA, spanning 33 bases read in frame from base 1. Reading the germline V gene gives CDR1 MNHEY and CDR2 SVGEGT.

This TCR derives from a male donor with ankylosing spondylitis or in good health (not recorded which). Sequencing used blood, either unsorted or a sorted T cell fraction (not recorded which). Rearrangement joined TRBV6-2 or TRBV6-3 to TRBJ2-7, with the D gene call left open. The DNA sequence is TGTGCCAGCAATCATCTATACGAGCAGTACTTC. This translates into CASNHLYEQYF.